This is a list of T cell receptor beta chains from one sample in a study of regulatory T cells in long-lasting Graves disease. Via MiXCR, TCRdb re-called the multiplex PCR reads, giving one row per CDR3 protein. In the table there are about 420,000 distinct CDR3 sequences, 16% of which are singletons. The data also belong to a second study, concerning T cells in Graves' hyperthyroidism and ophthalmopathy.

This specimen was peripheral blood mononuclear cells (PBMCs), taken at new diagnosis, from a patient treated with antithyroid drugs. The receptors here all came from a woman between 18 and 30 years old with Graves disease. The CDR3 runs from the conserved cysteine through the conserved F or W. A D gene is named only where the DNA matches it firmly. The size entry is marked missing in some rows and otherwise reads once, few, many or a size class.

V gene,CDR3 length,D gene,clone size,J gene,CDR3 protein,CDR3 DNA
TRBV7-3,17,.,.,TRBJ2-2,CASSLLPDSVNTGELFF,TGTGCCAGCAGCTTATTACCGGACAGCGTCAACACCGGGGAGCTGTTTTTT
TRBV30,12,.,.,TRBJ1-1,CAWSRENTEAFF,TGTGCCTGGAGTCGAGAGAACACTGAAGCTTTCTTT
TRBV3-1,15,.,many,TRBJ1-5,CASSQDRPGNQPQHF,TGTGCCAGCAGCCAAGACCGCCCCGGCAATCAGCCCCAGCATTTT
TRBV3-1,14,.,many,TRBJ2-1,CASSQKWEFNEQFF,TGTGCCAGCAGCCAAAAGTGGGAGTTCAATGAGCAGTTCTTC
TRBV28,13,.,many,TRBJ1-1,CASSPRGGTEAFF,TGTGCCAGCAGTCCCCGGGGCGGCACTGAAGCTTTCTTT
TRBV30,13,.,.,TRBJ2-1,CAWSFVPVNEQFF,TGTGCCTGGAGTTTCGTGCCCGTCAATGAGCAGTTCTTC
TRBV12-3/TRBV12-4,18,TRBD1,.,TRBJ1-4,CASSSRTGAWATNEKLFF,TGTGCCAGCAGTTCCCGGACAGGGGCGTGGGCAACTAATGAAAAACTGTTTTTT
TRBV11-1,14,.,few,TRBJ2-7,CASSLDGGRYEQYF,TGTGCCAGCAGCTTGGACGGGGGCCGGTACGAGCAGTACTTC
TRBV12-3/TRBV12-4,12,.,many,TRBJ2-1,CASRNDHNEQFF,TGTGCCAGCAGAAACGATCATAATGAGCAGTTCTTC
TRBV6-1,15,.,many,TRBJ1-5,CASKPGRLYGQPQHF,TGTGCCAGCAAGCCGGGACGACTCTACGGACAGCCCCAGCATTTT
TRBV29-1,15,.,once,TRBJ2-5,CSVERRGPRGETQYF,TGCAGCGTTGAAAGGAGGGGACCGAGGGGAGAGACCCAGTACTTC
TRBV20-1,10,.,few,TRBJ2-1,CSARHNEQFF,TGCAGTGCACGACACAATGAGCAGTTCTTC